Listed below are T cell receptor beta chains from one sample, sequenced in a study of lung T cells in sarcoidosis with Löfgren's syndrome. Each CDR3 protein gets one entry after TCRdb re-called the reads with MiXCR. The data hold roughly 63,000 distinct CDR3 sequences, with around 21% observed a single time. The specimen sequenced was CD4+ T cells from PBMCs. The receptors were gathered from a human donor with sarcoidosis (Löfgren's syndrome or another form), or a control subject (not recorded which). Both conserved end residues are part of each CDR3. Each record gives: V gene, J gene, clone size, D gene, CDR3 protein, CDR3 DNA. D genes are given only for firm matches. Not all rows give a size; the values are once, few, many and, for expanded clones, a class.

v_gene: TRBV4-2; j_gene: TRBJ2-3; abundance: NA; d_gene: TRBD2; CDR3aa: CASSQHSGRPDTDTRYF; CDR3nt: TGTGCCAGCAGCCAACATAGCGGGAGGCCCGATACAGATACGCGGTATTTT
v_gene: TRBV6-1; j_gene: TRBJ2-5; abundance: NA; d_gene: TRBD2; CDR3aa: CASGSGGAALETQYF; CDR3nt: TGTGCCAGCGGTAGCGGGGGCGCCGCTCTGGAGACCCAGTACTTC
v_gene: TRBV20-1; j_gene: TRBJ1-1; abundance: many; d_gene: NA; CDR3aa: CSAHRVRDTEAFF; CDR3nt: TGCAGTGCTCACAGGGTTAGGGACACTGAAGCTTTCTTT
v_gene: TRBV27; j_gene: TRBJ1-5; abundance: many; d_gene: NA; CDR3aa: CASSLPGGRYPQHF; CDR3nt: TGTGCCAGCAGTTTACCCGGGGGCCGCTATCCCCAGCATTTT
v_gene: TRBV6-1; j_gene: TRBJ2-3; abundance: many; d_gene: TRBD2; CDR3aa: CASSNSGSPDTQYF; CDR3nt: TGTGCCAGCAGTAATAGCGGGAGCCCAGATACGCAGTATTTT
v_gene: TRBV6-6; j_gene: TRBJ2-7; abundance: many; d_gene: TRBD2; CDR3aa: CASSYSTSGRVSYEQYF; CDR3nt: TGTGCCAGCAGTTACTCGACCAGCGGGAGGGTCTCCTACGAGCAGTACTTC
v_gene: TRBV29-1; j_gene: TRBJ2-3; abundance: NA; d_gene: TRBD2; CDR3aa: CSLWRLAGVTGADTQYF; CDR3nt: TGCAGCCTCTGGAGACTAGCGGGGGTGACCGGGGCAGATACGCAGTATTTT
v_gene: TRBV18; j_gene: TRBJ2-1; abundance: NA; d_gene: NA; CDR3aa: CASSLSYSEQFF; CDR3nt: TGTGCCAGCTCACTCTCCTACAGTGAGCAGTTCTTC
v_gene: TRBV5-5; j_gene: TRBJ2-1; abundance: NA; d_gene: NA; CDR3aa: CASSLFGGTSYNEQFF; CDR3nt: TGTGCCAGCAGCTTGTTTGGCGGGACGTCATACAATGAGCAGTTCTTC
v_gene: TRBV27; j_gene: TRBJ1-2; abundance: many; d_gene: NA; CDR3aa: CASRLFFGESGYTF; CDR3nt: TGTGCCAGCAGGCTCTTCTTTGGGGAGTCAGGCTACACCTTC
v_gene: TRBV7-2; j_gene: TRBJ2-1; abundance: many; d_gene: TRBD2; CDR3aa: CASSLGIGASGRPEDEQFF; CDR3nt: TGTGCCAGCAGCTTAGGTATCGGGGCTAGCGGGAGGCCCGAGGATGAGCAGTTCTTC
v_gene: TRBV5-1; j_gene: TRBJ2-4; abundance: NA; d_gene: NA; CDR3aa: CASTPRPEETIQYF; CDR3nt: TGCGCCAGCACTCCCCGTCCAGAGGAAACCATTCAGTATTTC
v_gene: TRBV12-3/TRBV12-4; j_gene: TRBJ2-7; abundance: few; d_gene: NA; CDR3aa: CASSLGYEQYF; CDR3nt: TGTGCCAGCAGTTTGGGCTACGAGCAGTACTTC
v_gene: TRBV28; j_gene: TRBJ2-7; abundance: many; d_gene: NA; CDR3aa: CASSPRAGQLYEQYF; CDR3nt: TGTGCCAGCAGTCCCAGGGCCGGGCAGCTCTACGAGCAGTACTTC
v_gene: TRBV28; j_gene: TRBJ2-3; abundance: medium-sized; d_gene: NA; CDR3aa: CASRGNMGRNTDTQYF; CDR3nt: TGTGCCAGCAGGGGGAATATGGGGAGGAACACAGATACGCAGTATTTT
v_gene: TRBV28; j_gene: TRBJ1-2; abundance: many; d_gene: TRBD1; CDR3aa: CASRTPRAGGLHGYTF; CDR3nt: TGTGCCAGCAGGACCCCAAGGGCAGGGGGCCTCCATGGCTACACCTTC
v_gene: TRBV3-1; j_gene: TRBJ1-6; abundance: few; d_gene: NA; CDR3aa: CASSPAGGSYNSPLHF; CDR3nt: TGTGCCAGCAGCCCCGCGGGGGGCTCCTATAATTCACCCCTCCACTTT
v_gene: TRBV2; j_gene: TRBJ1-1; abundance: few; d_gene: NA; CDR3aa: CASSSQGTEAFF; CDR3nt: TGTGCCAGCAGTTCTCAGGGGACTGAAGCTTTCTTT
v_gene: TRBV5-8; j_gene: TRBJ1-2; abundance: few; d_gene: NA; CDR3aa: CASLQGPYNYGYTF; CDR3nt: TGTGCCAGCCTACAGGGACCCTATAACTATGGCTACACCTTC
v_gene: TRBV7-2; j_gene: TRBJ2-2; abundance: many; d_gene: TRBD1; CDR3aa: CASSLARTGDTGELFF; CDR3nt: TGTGCCAGCAGCTTAGCCCGAACAGGGGACACCGGGGAGCTGTTTTTT
v_gene: TRBV25-1; j_gene: TRBJ2-7; abundance: many; d_gene: NA; CDR3aa: CASGRGVPYEQYF; CDR3nt: TGTGCCAGCGGGCGAGGAGTACCCTACGAGCAGTACTTC
v_gene: TRBV7-2; j_gene: TRBJ1-4; abundance: NA; d_gene: TRBD1; CDR3aa: CANSPIGRQGFNEKLFF; CDR3nt: TGTGCCAACAGCCCAATAGGTCGACAGGGGTTTAATGAAAAACTGTTTTTT
v_gene: TRBV4-3; j_gene: TRBJ2-7; abundance: few; d_gene: NA; CDR3aa: CASSPSGTNLVKYF; CDR3nt: TGCGCCAGCAGCCCAAGCGGGACAAATTTGGTAAAGTACTTC
v_gene: TRBV5-5; j_gene: TRBJ1-5; abundance: many; d_gene: TRBD1; CDR3aa: CASSRDSDQPQHF; CDR3nt: TGTGCCAGCAGCCGGGACAGTGATCAGCCCCAGCATTTT
v_gene: TRBV19; j_gene: TRBJ2-3; abundance: many; d_gene: NA; CDR3aa: CASSTWGTDTQYF; CDR3nt: TGTGCCAGTAGTACCTGGGGTACAGATACGCAGTATTTT
v_gene: TRBV7-6; j_gene: TRBJ2-3; abundance: many; d_gene: NA; CDR3aa: CASSYRVADTQYF; CDR3nt: TGTGCCAGCAGCTACAGGGTTGCAGATACGCAGTATTTT
v_gene: TRBV14; j_gene: TRBJ2-1; abundance: few; d_gene: TRBD1; CDR3aa: CASSLLGQGKNEQFF; CDR3nt: TGTGCCAGCAGCCTCCTAGGACAGGGTAAAAATGAGCAGTTCTTC
v_gene: TRBV2; j_gene: TRBJ1-5; abundance: NA; d_gene: NA; CDR3aa: CASSSTGNQPQHF; CDR3nt: TGTGCCAGCAGTTCGACCGGCAATCAGCCCCAGCATTTT
v_gene: TRBV7-9; j_gene: TRBJ1-1; abundance: NA; d_gene: NA; CDR3aa: CASSSVWNTEAFF; CDR3nt: TGTGCCAGCAGCAGCGTGTGGAACACTGAAGCTTTCTTT
v_gene: TRBV5-1; j_gene: TRBJ1-1; abundance: many; d_gene: TRBD1; CDR3aa: CASSLGQGITEAFF; CDR3nt: TGCGCCAGCAGCTTGGGACAGGGGATCACTGAAGCTTTCTTT
v_gene: TRBV28; j_gene: TRBJ2-7; abundance: many; d_gene: NA; CDR3aa: CAPMGRSQHHYEQYF; CDR3nt: TGTGCCCCAATGGGACGTAGCCAACACCACTACGAGCAGTACTTC
v_gene: TRBV28; j_gene: TRBJ2-1; abundance: NA; d_gene: TRBD1; CDR3aa: CASNVHDRGRREQFF; CDR3nt: TGTGCCAGCAACGTTCATGACAGGGGGCGGAGGGAGCAGTTCTTC
v_gene: TRBV27; j_gene: TRBJ2-4; abundance: many; d_gene: NA; CDR3aa: CASGIPGLAKNIQYF; CDR3nt: TGTGCCAGCGGTATCCCCGGGTTAGCCAAAAACATTCAGTACTTC
v_gene: TRBV10-3; j_gene: TRBJ2-1; abundance: many; d_gene: NA; CDR3aa: CAISEFGPSEQFF; CDR3nt: TGTGCCATCAGTGAGTTTGGCCCCTCGGAGCAGTTCTTC
v_gene: TRBV30; j_gene: TRBJ2-2; abundance: NA; d_gene: TRBD2; CDR3aa: CAWSSTRTSGGGTGELFF; CDR3nt: TGTGCCTGGAGCTCAACCCGTACTAGCGGGGGGGGCACCGGGGAGCTGTTTTTT
v_gene: TRBV20-1; j_gene: TRBJ1-5; abundance: many; d_gene: NA; CDR3aa: CSATRDNYSNQPQHF; CDR3nt: TGCAGTGCTACCCGGGACAACTATAGCAATCAGCCCCAGCATTTT
v_gene: TRBV5-6; j_gene: TRBJ1-1; abundance: few; d_gene: TRBD1; CDR3aa: CASSFAGGMKNTEAFF; CDR3nt: TGTGCCAGCAGCTTCGCAGGGGGAATGAAGAACACTGAAGCTTTCTTT
v_gene: TRBV6-1; j_gene: TRBJ2-4; abundance: many; d_gene: TRBD1; CDR3aa: CASSRGTGNLAKNIQYF; CDR3nt: TGTGCCAGCAGTAGAGGGACAGGGAATTTGGCCAAAAACATTCAGTACTTC
v_gene: TRBV7-2; j_gene: TRBJ1-5; abundance: many; d_gene: NA; CDR3aa: CASSLNPSGNNQPQHF; CDR3nt: TGTGCCAGCAGCTTAAATCCGTCCGGGAACAATCAGCCCCAGCATTTT
v_gene: TRBV19; j_gene: TRBJ2-1; abundance: few; d_gene: NA; CDR3aa: CASGRGMYEQFF; CDR3nt: TGTGCCAGTGGTCGGGGCATGTATGAGCAGTTCTTC
v_gene: TRBV12-3/TRBV12-4; j_gene: TRBJ1-1; abundance: NA; d_gene: TRBD1; CDR3aa: CASSPGTGLAFF; CDR3nt: TGTGCCAGCAGCCCCGGGACAGGGTTGGCTTTCTTT
v_gene: TRBV6-1; j_gene: TRBJ2-1; abundance: many; d_gene: TRBD2; CDR3aa: CASSLLAAKVNNEQFF; CDR3nt: TGTGCCAGCAGTCTACTAGCGGCCAAGGTTAACAATGAGCAGTTCTTC
v_gene: TRBV6-6; j_gene: TRBJ2-3; abundance: many; d_gene: NA; CDR3aa: CASSYSITPSTDTQYF; CDR3nt: TGTGCCAGCAGTTACTCGATCACACCTAGCACAGATACGCAGTATTTT
v_gene: TRBV6-2/TRBV6-3; j_gene: TRBJ2-3; abundance: many; d_gene: NA; CDR3aa: CASSSLIAADTQYF; CDR3nt: TGTGCCAGCAGTTCCCTCATAGCCGCAGATACGCAGTATTTT
v_gene: TRBV6-1; j_gene: TRBJ2-7; abundance: many; d_gene: TRBD2; CDR3aa: CASRIGLVQDYEQYF; CDR3nt: TGTGCCAGCAGGATCGGACTAGTTCAGGACTACGAGCAGTACTTC
v_gene: TRBV12-3/TRBV12-4; j_gene: TRBJ2-7; abundance: NA; d_gene: TRBD2; CDR3aa: CASSSRSLAGKTASEQYF; CDR3nt: TGTGCCAGCAGTTCCCGGAGTCTAGCGGGAAAAACCGCCTCCGAGCAGTACTTC
v_gene: TRBV12-3/TRBV12-4; j_gene: TRBJ2-3; abundance: few; d_gene: NA; CDR3aa: CASSLAGGLPLSQYF; CDR3nt: TGTGCCAGCAGTCTCGCTGGGGGACTCCCCCTATCGCAGTATTTT
v_gene: TRBV5-4; j_gene: TRBJ2-1; abundance: few; d_gene: TRBD2; CDR3aa: CASRAGTSGGRSTDEQFF; CDR3nt: TGTGCCAGCAGGGCCGGGACTAGCGGGGGAAGATCGACGGATGAGCAGTTCTTC
v_gene: TRBV19; j_gene: TRBJ2-3; abundance: NA; d_gene: NA; CDR3aa: CASSKEYLIGTSTDTQYF; CDR3nt: TGTGCCAGTAGTAAGGAATACCTGATCGGGACTAGCACAGATACGCAGTATTTT
v_gene: TRBV3-1; j_gene: TRBJ1-5; abundance: few; d_gene: TRBD1; CDR3aa: CASSPTGGGNQPQHF; CDR3nt: TGTGCCAGCAGCCCAACAGGGGGCGGCAATCAGCCCCAGCATTTT
v_gene: TRBV5-4; j_gene: TRBJ1-1; abundance: NA; d_gene: NA; CDR3aa: CASSLDRRNTEAFF; CDR3nt: TGTGCCAGCAGCCTTGACAGGAGGAACACTGAAGCTTTCTTT
v_gene: TRBV28; j_gene: TRBJ2-1; abundance: many; d_gene: NA; CDR3aa: CASRDGSSYNEQFF; CDR3nt: TGTGCCAGCAGAGACGGGAGCTCCTACAATGAGCAGTTCTTC
v_gene: TRBV6-1; j_gene: TRBJ2-7; abundance: many; d_gene: TRBD2; CDR3aa: CASSYFRTSGYEQYF; CDR3nt: TGTGCCAGCAGTTATTTTAGGACTAGCGGCTACGAGCAGTACTTC
v_gene: TRBV20-1; j_gene: TRBJ2-5; abundance: many; d_gene: NA; CDR3aa: CSARGPLKVETQYF; CDR3nt: TGCAGTGCTAGAGGTCCGCTAAAGGTAGAGACCCAGTACTTC
v_gene: TRBV7-2; j_gene: TRBJ1-4; abundance: many; d_gene: NA; CDR3aa: CASSLAPGRNEKLFF; CDR3nt: TGTGCCAGCAGCTTAGCGCCGGGCCGGAATGAAAAACTGTTTTTT
v_gene: TRBV7-8; j_gene: TRBJ2-5; abundance: many; d_gene: NA; CDR3aa: CASSLGRGETQYF; CDR3nt: TGTGCCAGCAGCTTAGGAAGGGGAGAGACCCAGTACTTC